The clone carrying this T cell receptor beta chain was picked up one time. The data were taken from a study of blood T cell repertoires in COVID-19. About the study: Specimens from acute and convalescent COVID-19 originated in the United States, Italy and Spain. Sample material is recorded as cDNA or gDNA derived from T cells, B-cell-depleted T cells, or PBMCs.

This CDR3 has 15 amino acids. V was cut by 3 bases and J by 2 bases, with 13 bases left in between. Germline V CDR1 and CDR2: MNHEY, SVGEGT. Methods used by the authors: Nucleated cell number was recorded as an estimate derived from reference gene primer amplification. Produced via immunoSEQ multiplex PCR; TCRdb's table is partial and in-frame only. D and trimming were read from the DNA, whereas the V and J calls and clone size are those reported in that table. This sample has approximately 100,000 clones, with 65% to 90% found just once. The material sequenced was peripheral blood. The receptor was isolated from a woman older than 75 with active or convalescent COVID-19. The chain recombines TRBV6-2 or TRBV6-3 with TRBJ1-1, with a weak D call TRBD1 (5 bases). CDR3 nucleotides: TGTGCCAGCAGTTATATGGGGCGCGAAAACACTGAAGCTTTCTTT. Translating gives CASSYMGRENTEAFF.